What follows are 22 T cell receptor beta chains derived from one specimen sequenced in a study of blood T cell repertoires in COVID-19. Sequenced by immunoSEQ multiplex PCR; TCRdb stores in-frame clones only, minus some. The repertoire consists of approximately 230,000 clones, with roughly 87% occurring once and the leading ten covering 3% to 3.5%. Input material: peripheral blood. These receptors were collected from a young man with active or convalescent COVID-19.

The gene calls are TRBV6-5 and TRBJ1-1; weak D call: TRBD1 (5 bases). V was cut by 7 bases and J by 5 bases, with 20 bases left in between. CDR3 length: 15 residues. Germline lookup yields CDR1 MNHEY and CDR2 SVGAGI. DNA of the CDR3: TGTGCCAGCACCCAGTCTGGGGCAGTCGGGACTGAAGCTTTCTTT. Its protein product is CASTQSGAVGTEAFF.

The J gene is TRBJ2-2, the V gene TRBV6-5; 7 bases match TRBD1. Germline V gene lookup returns CDR1 MNHEY and CDR2 SVGAGI. The ends lost 4 bases at V and 8 bases at J; junction bases unmatched: 10. The CDR3 is 15 residues long. CDR3 in DNA: TGTGCCAGCAGTTCACAGGGGACGGCGGCTGGGGAGCTGTTTTTT. Its translation: CASSSQGTAAGELFF.

V gene TRBV4-2 combines with J gene TRBJ2-2, with D uncertain. Germline lookup yields CDR1 LGHNA and CDR2 YNFKEQ. V lost 2 bases, J lost 2 bases, and 9 bases lay in between. This CDR3 spans 15 amino acids. CDR3 nucleotide sequence: TGTGCCAGCAGCCAATTCCGGTTAAACACCGGGGAGCTGTTTTTT. It specifies CASSQFRLNTGELFF.

This chain connects TRBV12-3 or TRBV12-4 to TRBJ1-1; no reliable D call. This CDR3 comprises 13 residues. V dropped 3 bases and J dropped 1 base, with 6 bases sitting between them. This CDR3 reads CASSFGRNTEAFF. CDR3 sequence (DNA): TGTGCCAGCAGTTTTGGCAGGAACACTGAAGCTTTCTTT.

The chain joins TRBV28 to TRBJ1-1; the D is unclear. Germline-derived CDR1 and CDR2 are MDHEN and SYDVKM. Trimming took 3 bases from V and 2 from J, leaving 7 bases between them. The CDR3 has 13 residues. This CDR3 reads CASSLQHNTEAFF. CDR3 in DNA: TGTGCCAGCAGTTTGCAACATAACACTGAAGCTTTCTTT.

CDR3 loop: CAIHQGVWGYTF. CDR3 in DNA: TGTGCCATCCACCAAGGGGTGTGGGGCTACACCTTC. V usage is TRBV6-6 and J usage is TRBJ1-2; D possibly corresponds to TRBD1 (5 bases). The V end lost 10 bases, the J end lost 8 bases, and 17 bases lay between the germline ends. There are 12 residues in the CDR3. Germline loops: CDR1 MNHNY, CDR2 SVGAGI (reference sequence).

The CDR3 protein is CASGGNFDGYTF. The CDR3 nucleotides read TGCGCCAGCGGCGGGAATTTCGATGGCTACACCTTC. The rearrangement uses TRBV5-1 and TRBJ1-2; D unclear. CDR1 SGHRS and CDR2 YFSETQ come from the germline V gene. V lost 7 bases, J lost 6 bases, and 13 bases lay in between. CDR3 length equals 12 residues.

This clone showed up just once. This sequence joins TRBV27 and TRBJ2-5; 8 bases are shared with TRBD1. The CDR3 is 15 amino acids. V was clipped by 2 bases and J by 1 base; unmatched bases: 3. Germline CDR1 is MNHEY and CDR2 is SMNVEV (reference sequence). As DNA, the CDR3 is TGTGCCAGCAGTTTAATAGGACAGGGCCAAGAGACCCAGTACTTC. Translating gives CASSLIGQGQETQYF.

The V call is TRBV19, the J call TRBJ1-1; D is perhaps TRBD1 (6 bases). Germline V lookup: CDR1 LNHDA, CDR2 SQIVND (reference sequence). The CDR3 spans 14 residues. V shed 5 bases and J shed 0 bases, with 10 bases lying between them. CDR3 bases: TGTGCCAGTAGTTGGACAGACATGAACACTGAAGCTTTCTTT. Amino acids: CASSWTDMNTEAFF.

The rearrangement joins TRBV2 to TRBJ1-1; TRBD1 might be the D (6 bases). Germline CDR1 is SNHLY and CDR2 is FYNNEI. V was cut by 7 bases and J by 2 bases, with 17 bases left in between. CDR3 size: 15 residues. Here the CDR3 DNA reads TGTGCCAGCACCTCTAGGGGACACTTTAACACTGAAGCTTTCTTT. Encoded protein: CASTSRGHFNTEAFF.

The CDR3 coding sequence is TGTGCCAGCAGCGTACGGACAGACTACAATGAGCAGTTCTTC. Encoded protein: CASSVRTDYNEQFF. This chain connects TRBV9 to TRBJ2-1; weak D call: TRBD1 (6 bases). The CDR3 runs to 14 residues. Germline V gene lookup returns CDR1 SGDLS and CDR2 YYNGEE. The V end was cut by 1 base, the J end by 3 bases, with 8 bases between.

This clone was observed a few times. The V gene is TRBV7-9, the J gene TRBJ1-4; D is ambiguous. V was pared by 3 bases and J by 4 bases, with 9 bases between. The CDR3 has 14 amino acids. The V gene's germline CDR1 is SEHNR and CDR2 FQNEAQ (reference sequence). CDR3 DNA sequence: TGTGCCAGCAGCTTCCCCGGTCTTAATGAAAAACTGTTTTTT. This sequence encodes CASSFPGLNEKLFF.

V usage is TRBV18 and J usage is TRBJ1-1; tentatively, D is TRBD1 (5 bases). The CDR3 sequence is 14 residues long. Trimming left V 2 bases short and J 5 bases short, with 12 bases between. CDR1 and CDR2 (germline): KGHSH, LQKENI. CDR3 amino acids: CASSPAGPGTEAFF. DNA of the CDR3: TGTGCCAGCTCACCAGCAGGGCCTGGAACTGAAGCTTTCTTT.

V usage is TRBV28 and J usage is TRBJ1-2; 8 nucleotides agree with TRBD1. V dropped 5 bases and J dropped 4; count of bases not matched to a gene: 15. Germline V gene lookup returns CDR1 MDHEN and CDR2 SYDVKM. The CDR3 has 17 amino acids. DNA of the CDR3: TGTGCCAGCAGTGGCGGAGACAGGGGACGATATGGCTATGGCTACACCTTC. This sequence encodes CASSGGDRGRYGYGYTF.

This chain joins TRBV14 and TRBJ1-6; D uncertain. Germline V lookup: CDR1 SGHDN, CDR2 FVKESK. V lost 3 bases to trimming and J lost 9 bases, with 12 bases between them. CDR3 length equals 14 residues. CDR3 sequence (DNA): TGTGCCAGCAGCCATTTTAGGGAGTTTTCACCCCTCCACTTT. Translated, it gives CASSHFREFSPLHF.

The CDR3 here is CATSRDGGTSGEETQYF. The CDR3 nucleotides read TGTGCCACCAGCAGAGATGGGGGGACTAGCGGGGAAGAGACCCAGTACTTC. This chain joins TRBV15 and TRBJ2-5; TRBD2 agrees at 13 bases. After removal of 0 bases from V and 3 bases from J, the junction contained 4 bases not matched to a gene. The CDR3 runs to 17 residues. Germline V gene lookup returns CDR1 LNHNV and CDR2 YYDKDF (reference sequence).

The chain has TRBV10-1 and TRBJ1-1, with D tentatively TRBD1 (5 bases). Looked up from germline, CDR1 is WNHNN and CDR2 is SYGVQD (reference sequence). The CDR3 length is 13 residues. Trimming took 4 bases from V and 0 from J, leaving 6 bases between them. The CDR3 loop is CASSGQLNTEAFF. The CDR3 DNA is TGCGCCAGCAGTGGACAGTTGAACACTGAAGCTTTCTTT.

This rearrangement joins TRBV5-1 to TRBJ1-1; D may be TRBD1 (6 bases). The CDR3 sequence is 16 residues long. V was clipped by 0 bases and J by 4 bases, with 16 bases between them. From germline, CDR1 is SGHRS and CDR2 YFSETQ. The CDR3 DNA reads TGCGCCAGCAGCTTGGAAGGGGGGGCGCGGTCCACTGAAGCTTTCTTT. Its protein product is CASSLEGGARSTEAFF.

The CDR3 spells CASSLKGGEVNEQFF. Written as DNA, the CDR3 is TGTGCCAGCAGCTTGAAGGGAGGGGAAGTCAATGAGCAGTTCTTC. The chain combines TRBV5-6 with TRBJ2-1, with TRBD2 matching 7 bases. CDR3 length equals 15 residues. In germline, CDR1 is SGHDT, CDR2 YYEEEE. With V trimmed by 1 base and J by 6 bases, 7 bases remained unmatched.

The chain has TRBV14 and TRBJ1-4, with D possibly matching TRBD1 (5 bases). V was shortened by 3 bases and J by 7 bases, with 15 bases between the two germline ends. Per the germline V gene, CDR1 is SGHDN and CDR2 is FVKESK. CDR3 length: 15 residues. The CDR3 nucleotides read TGTGCCAGCAGCCAGAGCGGGGGTACGGGTGAAAAACTGTTTTTT. It codes for CASSQSGGTGEKLFF. Looking up the rest from reference TRBV14 and TRBJ1-4 gives the full variable domain: EAGVTQFPSHSVIEKGQTVTLRCDPISGHDNLYWYRRVMGKEIKFLLHFVKESKQDESGMPNNRFLAERTGGTYSTLKVQPAELEDSGVYFCASSQSGGTGEKLFFGSGTQLSVL.

J is TRBJ2-3 and V is TRBV4-2, with D tentatively TRBD2 (5 bases). CDR1 LGHNA and CDR2 YNFKEQ come from the germline V gene. Trimming removed 3 bases at V and 1 base at J, with 14 bases between. The CDR3 runs 16 residues. The CDR3 protein is CASSQASLTGTDTQYF. CDR3 nucleotide sequence: TGTGCCAGCAGCCAGGCTAGCTTAACGGGCACAGATACGCAGTATTTT.

This chain uses TRBV5-1 with TRBJ2-3, with 8 bases matching TRBD2. This CDR3 spans 15 amino acids. Germline CDR1 and CDR2: SGHRS and YFSETQ. V was pared by 4 bases and J by 2 bases, with 6 bases of the junction left unmatched. CDR3 coding DNA: TGCGCCAGCAGCAACCAAGCGGGGGTCACAGATACGCAGTATTTT. Amino acid sequence: CASSNQAGVTDTQYF. The full variable domain, completed using reference TRBV5-1 and TRBJ2-3, is KAGVTQTPRYLIKTRGQQVTLSCSPISGHRSVSWYQQTPGQGLQFLFEYFSETQRNKGNFPGRFSGRQFSNSRSEMNVSTLELGDSALYLCASSNQAGVTDTQYFGPGTRLTVL.